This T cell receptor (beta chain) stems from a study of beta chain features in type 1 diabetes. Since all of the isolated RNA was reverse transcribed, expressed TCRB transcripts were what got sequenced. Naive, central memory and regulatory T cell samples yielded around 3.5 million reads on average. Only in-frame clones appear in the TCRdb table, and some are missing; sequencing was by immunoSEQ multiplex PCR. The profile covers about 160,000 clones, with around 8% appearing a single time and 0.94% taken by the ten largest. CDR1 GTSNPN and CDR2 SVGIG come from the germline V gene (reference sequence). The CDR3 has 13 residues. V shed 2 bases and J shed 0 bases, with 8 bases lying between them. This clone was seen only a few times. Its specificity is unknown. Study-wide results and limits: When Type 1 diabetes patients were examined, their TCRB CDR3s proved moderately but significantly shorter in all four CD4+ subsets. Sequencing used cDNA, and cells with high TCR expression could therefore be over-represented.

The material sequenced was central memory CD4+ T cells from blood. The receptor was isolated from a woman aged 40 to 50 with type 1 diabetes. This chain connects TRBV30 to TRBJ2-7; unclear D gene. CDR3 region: CAWSQSISYEQYF. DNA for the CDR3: TGTGCCTGGAGTCAGTCGATCTCCTACGAGCAGTACTTC.